The T cell receptor (beta chain) under discussion was sequenced for a study of cytomegalovirus exposure and HLA in healthy donors. Notes on the study in general: Sequence variants that were highly shared formed a cluster that was likely a sequencing artifact. Researchers reported in a later analysis that common viral pathogens appeared linked to several top clusters.

V dropped 4 bases and J dropped 4 bases, with 19 bases sitting between them. Germline V CDR1 and CDR2: LGHNA, YNFKEQ. CDR3 length equals 16 residues. With respect to this clone: Its antigen remains unidentified.

Both 60 Vbeta primers and 13 Jbeta primers went into the PCR. Sequencing used immunoSEQ multiplex PCR; TCRdb keeps in-frame clones, though not all of them. This table has approximately 110,000 clones, 70% to 85% appearing once. This chain links TRBV4-2 with TRBJ1-1; D may be TRBD1 (6 bases). The source is a young woman in good health and CMV-seronegative. What was sequenced was PBMCs. The CDR3 sequence is CASSPVGGGEGTEAFF. For the CDR3, the DNA is TGTGCCAGCAGCCCCGTAGGGGGGGGCGAGGGCACTGAAGCTTTCTTT.